This TCR beta chain was captured in a study of memory CD4+ T cells and cytomegalovirus serostatus. Single viable CD3+CD4+CD8-CD45RO+ cells were sorted as the memory CD4+ T cells. The CDR3 covers 15 residues. Trimming removed 0 bases from V and 1 base from J, with 9 bases in between. Germline V gives CDR1 SGHNT, CDR2 YYREEE (reference sequence). Comment on this clone: Its antigen is still unknown.

The study, taken as a whole, reports: The CMV-associated TCR signature appears largely within the CD4+ memory repertoire.

The table came from immunoSEQ multiplex PCR; TCRdb's copy has only in-frame clones and leaves some out. The top ten hold 0.5% to 0.65% of the sample, which has some 30,000 clones, 65% to 80% seen once. V is TRBV5-4 and J is TRBJ2-3, with D possibly matching TRBD1 (5 bases). The sequence derives from an adult in good health and CMV-seronegative. Some clones in this sample may be carry-over from other donors' samples. Sample: memory CD4+ T cells from blood. The CDR3 loop is CASSLGGRGTDTQYF. The CDR3 DNA is TGTGCCAGCAGCTTGGGGGGCCGCGGCACAGATACGCAGTATTTT.